The present TCR beta chain was sequenced within a study of blood T cell repertoires in COVID-19. Whole-study context: Samples taken during acute and convalescent COVID-19 were collected in the United States, Italy and Spain. The analysed material was cDNA or gDNA that came from T cells, B-cell-depleted T cells, or PBMCs.

In the original workflow: Estimates of nucleated cell counts were drawn from the amplification of reference gene primers. Sequencing was performed with immunoSEQ multiplex PCR; in TCRdb, only in-frame clones are kept and a portion is missing. Clonal size and the V and J genes are those of that table, whereas D and trimming came from the DNA. The profile shows around 220,000 clones, 80% to 85% of them singletons. This CDR3 comprises 13 residues. Germline V gene data show CDR1 as MNHEY and CDR2 as SMNVEV (reference sequence). The V gene lost 5 bases and the J gene lost 11 bases, with 16 bases spanning the gap. Patients of the Seattle cohort, enrolled during active infection, were followed longitudinally.

This receptor was identified in a woman of 80 years or more with COVID-19, enrolled during active disease. The sequencing input was peripheral blood. The gene calls are TRBV27 and TRBJ1-3, with TRBD1 as a possible D gene (5 bases). In DNA, the CDR3 is TGTGCCAGCAGTCCCCCAACAGGTATCCCCATATATTTT. Residues: CASSPPTGIPIYF.